This entry lists 21 T cell receptor beta chains sequenced from one sample in a study of T-cell reconstitution after alpha-beta-depleted transplantation in children. Preparation of the TCRbeta library was carried out with unique molecular identifiers. TCRdb ran MiXCR on the PCR reads and lists one entry per CDR3 protein. This sample has about 340,000 distinct CDR3 sequences, with 15% to 20% found just once. The sample was PBMCs, mostly from graft donor cells, taken 360 days after TCRalphabeta/CD19-depleted stem cell transplant. The origin of the receptors is a male patient aged 2 to 9 who had a stem cell transplant for acute lymphoblastic leukemia, so the T cells may come from the graft donor.

This chain links TRBV20-1 with TRBJ2-7; tentatively, D is TRBD1 or TRBD2 (5 bases each). Trimming took off 4 bases at V and 4 bases at J, with 14 bases between the two ends. CDR1 and CDR2 from the germline V gene are DFQATT and SNEGSKA (reference sequence). The CDR3 has 13 amino acids. CDR3 region: CSANPGRAYEQYF. As DNA, the CDR3 is TGCAGTGCTAACCCGGGACGGGCATACGAGCAGTACTTC.

Ten or more counts support this clonotype. The chain carries TRBV12-3 or TRBV12-4 and TRBJ1-2; D ambiguous. Trimming stripped 8 bases from V and 4 bases from J, with 14 bases between. This CDR3 has 13 amino acids. CDR3 residues: CASGDRTSYGYTF. The CDR3 DNA sequence: TGTGCCAGCGGGGATCGGACGAGCTATGGCTACACCTTC.

Only a few counts were recorded for this clonotype. The genes are TRBV20-1 and TRBJ2-5; 8 bases align to TRBD2. Per the germline V gene, CDR1 is DFQATT and CDR2 is SNEGSKA (reference sequence). The V segment lost 3 bases and the J segment 0 bases; nucleotides outside the gene matches: 21. This CDR3 is 20 amino acids long. The DNA of the CDR3 is TGCAGTGCTAGTCCCACCAGCCTTGTACTAGCGGACAGATACCAAGAGACCCAGTACTTC. Protein sequence: CSASPTSLVLADRYQETQYF.

This clonotype was counted a few times. The V call is TRBV7-9, the J call TRBJ2-2, with D possibly TRBD2 on 6 matching bases. CDR1 is SEHNR and CDR2 is FQNEAQ in the germline V gene (reference sequence). Trimming removed 3 bases from V and 3 bases from J, with 17 bases in between. The CDR3 contains 17 residues. Written as DNA, the CDR3 is TGTGCCAGCAGCTTTATCCCCAGCGGGCCTTACACCGGGGAGCTGTTTTTT. This encodes CASSFIPSGPYTGELFF.

This chain joins TRBV27 and TRBJ2-6; D is ambiguous. CDR1 and CDR2 (germline): MNHEY, SMNVEV (reference sequence). The V end lost 6 bases, the J end lost 1 base, and 10 bases lay between the germline ends. This CDR3 comprises 15 residues. CDR3 amino acids: CASRRSGSGANVLTF. Written as DNA, the CDR3 is TGTGCCAGCAGGCGCTCAGGTTCTGGGGCCAACGTCCTGACTTTC. The whole variable domain, filled in from reference TRBV27 and TRBJ2-6, reads EAQVTQNPRYLITVTGKKLTVTCSQNMNHEYMSWYRQDPGLGLRQIYYSMNVEVTDKGDVPEGYKVSRKEKRNFPLILESPSPNQTSLYFCASRRSGSGANVLTFGAGSRLTVL.

This clonotype has ten or more counts. The chain uses TRBV12-3 or TRBV12-4 and TRBJ1-4, with 7 bases matching TRBD1. The length of the CDR3 is 14 residues. With V trimmed by 3 bases and J by 6 bases, 4 bases remained unmatched. The CDR3 sequence: CASSFRQGHEKLFF. CDR3 coding DNA: TGTGCCAGCAGTTTCCGACAGGGACATGAAAAACTGTTTTTT.

This clonotype was recorded at least ten times. V and J are TRBV5-1 and TRBJ1-1; 9 bases agree with TRBD1. This CDR3 has 15 residues. Germline CDR1 SGHRS, CDR2 YFSETQ. V trimming: 4 bases; J trimming: 2 bases; junction bases outside the gene matches: 6. The CDR3 region has the DNA TGCGCCAGCAGCCTGGACAGGGGCACTAACACTGAAGCTTTCTTT. Translated: CASSLDRGTNTEAFF.

This chain joins TRBV24-1 and TRBJ2-3, with 7 bases matching TRBD2. Trimming removed 0 bases from V and 4 bases from J; junction bases left unmatched: 6. The CDR3 has 16 residues. Germline-derived CDR1 and CDR2 are KGHDR and SFDVKD. The DNA for the CDR3 is TGTGCCACCAGTGATTTGTCTAGAGGGAGGGCAGATACGCAGTATTTT. Amino acid sequence: CATSDLSRGRADTQYF.

This clonotype was seen a handful of times. J is TRBJ2-2 and V is TRBV2; tentative D call: TRBD1 (6 bases). Trimming took off 6 bases at V and 4 bases at J, with 12 bases between the two ends. CDR3 length: 14 residues. Germline assignment: CDR1 SNHLY and CDR2 FYNNEI. The CDR3 region is CASRTDRTTGELFF. The CDR3 nucleotides are TGTGCCAGCAGGACAGACAGGACCACCGGGGAGCTGTTTTTT.

The sample holds a few counts of this clonotype. The V gene is TRBV7-9, the J gene TRBJ2-7; 8 bases align to TRBD1. Germline-derived CDR1 and CDR2 are SEHNR and FQNEAQ (reference sequence). This CDR3 is 15 amino acids long. The V gene end was trimmed by 5 bases and the J gene end by 6 bases; junction bases not matched to a gene: 12. The CDR3, as DNA: TGTGCCAGCAGCCCGGTGCGACAGGGGAGTCTCGAGCAGTACTTC. As protein: CASSPVRQGSLEQYF.

In this sample, this clonotype turned up many times. The rearrangement uses TRBV12-3 or TRBV12-4 and TRBJ2-4; 9 bases fit TRBD1. The ends lost 2 bases at V and 6 bases at J; junction bases unmatched: 5. The length of the CDR3 is 15 residues. CDR3 protein: CASSLSGTGSNIQYF. The CDR3, as DNA: TGTGCCAGCAGTTTATCCGGGACAGGGTCAAACATTCAGTACTTC.

The V call is TRBV2, the J call TRBJ2-7; 9 bases match TRBD2. This CDR3 has 14 residues. Germline V gene lookup returns CDR1 SNHLY and CDR2 FYNNEI. V was pared by 6 bases and J by 1 base, with 4 bases of the junction left unmatched. CDR3 in DNA: TGTGCCAGCAGGGATACTAGCGGGTCCTACGAGCAGTACTTC. Its protein is CASRDTSGSYEQYF.

The sample holds one count of this clonotype. J is TRBJ1-5 and V is TRBV7-9; D gene ambiguous. The CDR3 spans 17 residues. The germline CDR1 and CDR2 sequences are SEHNR and FQNEAQ (reference sequence). Trimming cost V 5 bases and J 0 bases, with 17 bases left between them. CDR3 region: CASSREYGGFSNQPQHF. Here the CDR3 DNA reads TGTGCCAGCAGCCGAGAGTACGGAGGATTTAGCAATCAGCCCCAGCATTTT.

In this sample, this clonotype turned up a few times. V gene TRBV19 combines with J gene TRBJ2-5, with 12 bases that match TRBD1. Germline CDR1 LNHDA, CDR2 SQIVND (reference sequence). This CDR3 spans 14 amino acids. V shed 5 bases and J 6 bases; nucleotides not matched to a gene: 4. The CDR3 loop is CASSPGTGGQTQYF. The CDR3 region has the DNA TGTGCCAGTAGTCCAGGGACAGGGGGCCAGACCCAGTACTTC.

This clonotype was counted many times. V is TRBV6-2 or TRBV6-3 and J is TRBJ2-1; D is possibly TRBD1 (6 bases). This CDR3 contains 16 residues. The germline V and J ends were trimmed by 6 bases and 4 bases, with 19 bases remaining between them. Germline V gene data show CDR1 as MNHEY and CDR2 as SVGEGT. The CDR3 protein is CASSPLDRFGYNEQFF. CDR3 DNA sequence: TGTGCCAGCAGCCCCCTCGACAGGTTTGGTTACAATGAGCAGTTCTTC.

A few counts support this clonotype. The rearrangement links TRBV4-1 to TRBJ1-5; no clear D. Per the germline V gene, CDR1 is MGHRA and CDR2 is YSYEKL. V lost 0 bases to trimming and J lost 4 bases, with 16 bases between them. This CDR3 is 17 amino acids long. The CDR3 is CASSQDPQDWMNQPQHF. The CDR3 DNA follows: TGCGCCAGCAGCCAAGATCCCCAGGACTGGATGAATCAGCCCCAGCATTTT.

Many counts were recorded for this clonotype. V gene TRBV12-3 or TRBV12-4 combines with J gene TRBJ2-7; 7 bases are a match to TRBD2. This CDR3 contains 15 residues. Trimming at V came to 0 bases and at J to 2 bases, leaving 4 bases not matched to a gene. The CDR3 sequence is CASSLALAVTYEQYF. The CDR3 DNA sequence: TGTGCCAGCAGTTTAGCGCTAGCGGTAACCTACGAGCAGTACTTC.

In its sample, this clonotype was seen a few times. This sequence joins TRBV11-1 and TRBJ2-1; possibly TRBD1 for D (6 bases). The CDR3 covers 18 residues. V dropped 1 base and J dropped 7 bases, with 23 bases sitting between them. Germline CDR1 and CDR2: SGHAT and FQDESV (reference sequence). Written as DNA, the CDR3 is TGTGCCAGCAGCTTAGGGGGCCGAACAGGGATGGGGAGTAATGAGCAGTTCTTC. Amino acid sequence: CASSLGGRTGMGSNEQFF.

This clonotype appeared a few times. The rearrangement joins TRBV19 to TRBJ2-3; 8 nucleotides agree with TRBD2. After removal of 5 bases from V and 6 bases from J, the junction contained 10 bases not matched to a gene. The germline V gene has CDR1 LNHDA and CDR2 SQIVND (reference sequence). This CDR3 is built from 15 residues. The CDR3 is CASSPRAGGEDTQYF. The DNA for the CDR3 is TGTGCCAGTAGTCCGAGGGCCGGGGGGGAGGATACGCAGTATTTT.

The chain joins TRBV4-3 to TRBJ2-7; 7 bases are shared with TRBD2. The CDR3 is made up of 16 amino acids. V gave up 4 bases and J gave up 2 bases; unmatched junction bases: 11. Germline V gene lookup returns CDR1 LGHNA and CDR2 YSLEER. The CDR3 reads CASSLQRGAGAYEQYF. The CDR3 DNA sequence: TGCGCCAGCAGCCTCCAACGGGGCGCGGGAGCCTACGAGCAGTACTTC.

The DNA of the CDR3 is TGCGCCAGCAGCTTGGCACCGAATAGCAATCAGCCCCAGCATTTT. Its translation: CASSLAPNSNQPQHF. The J gene is TRBJ1-5, the V gene TRBV5-1, with D hard to call. The CDR3 is 15 residues long. CDR1 SGHRS and CDR2 YFSETQ come from the germline V gene. The V and J ends lost 0 bases and 0 bases respectively, with 7 bases between them.